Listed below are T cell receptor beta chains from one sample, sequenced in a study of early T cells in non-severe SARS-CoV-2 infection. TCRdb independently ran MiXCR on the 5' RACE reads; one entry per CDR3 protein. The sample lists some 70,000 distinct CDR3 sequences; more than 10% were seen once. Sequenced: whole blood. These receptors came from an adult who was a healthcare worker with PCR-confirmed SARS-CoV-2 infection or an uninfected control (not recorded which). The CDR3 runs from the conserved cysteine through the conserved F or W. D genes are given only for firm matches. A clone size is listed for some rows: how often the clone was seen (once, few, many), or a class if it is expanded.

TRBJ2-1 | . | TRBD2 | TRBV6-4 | TGTGCCAGCAGTGACTCTGTGACTAGCGGCCAGTTCTTC | CASSDSVTSGQFF
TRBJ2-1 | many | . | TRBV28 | TGTGCCAGCTCGGGACAAAGGAGCTCCTACAATGAGCAGTTCTTC | CASSGQRSSYNEQFF
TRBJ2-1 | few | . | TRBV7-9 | TGTGCCAGCAGCTTCCTCACTAGTGAGAATGAGCAGTTCTTC | CASSFLTSENEQFF
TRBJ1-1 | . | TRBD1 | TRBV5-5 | TGTGCCAGCAGCCAATTTCTCGCGAGGGGGCAGAACACTGAAGCTTTCTTT | CASSQFLARGQNTEAFF
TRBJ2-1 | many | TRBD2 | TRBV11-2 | TGTGCCAGCAGCCCCGGGACTACCCCGTCCAATGAGCAGTTCTTC | CASSPGTTPSNEQFF
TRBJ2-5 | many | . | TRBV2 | TGTGCCAGCAGTCCTTTCCTCTACTCCCCGGAGGAAGAGACCCAGTACTTC | CASSPFLYSPEEETQYF
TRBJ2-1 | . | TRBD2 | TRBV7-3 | TGTGCCAGCAGCTACTGGATAGCGGGAGGTATCTACAATGAGCAGTTCTTC | CASSYWIAGGIYNEQFF
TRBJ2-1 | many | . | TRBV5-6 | TGTGCCAGCAGCCCTAGGGGGACGTTCGGCAATGAGCAGTTCTTC | CASSPRGTFGNEQFF
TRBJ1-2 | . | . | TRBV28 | TGTGCCAGCTTGGAGACGGGGGCCGACGGCTACACCTTC | CASLETGADGYTF
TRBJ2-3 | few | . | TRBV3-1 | TGTGCCAGCAGCCAAGATCCTCCGGGGAGCACAGATACGCAGTATTTT | CASSQDPPGSTDTQYF
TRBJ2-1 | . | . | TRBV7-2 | TGTGCCAGCGCCATGGGCAATTCCTACAATGAGCAGTTCTTC | CASAMGNSYNEQFF
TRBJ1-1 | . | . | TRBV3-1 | TGTGCCAGCAGCCAGGTCCGGGGGCGCACTGAAGCTTTCTTT | CASSQVRGRTEAFF
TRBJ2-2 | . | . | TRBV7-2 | TGTGCCAGCAGCGGTCGCGCCTACACCACCGGGGAGCTGTTTTTT | CASSGRAYTTGELFF
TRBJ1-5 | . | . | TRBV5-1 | TGCGCCAGCAGCTTGGGACAGAATCAGCCCCAGCATTTT | CASSLGQNQPQHF
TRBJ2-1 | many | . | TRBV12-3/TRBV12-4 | TGTGCCAGCAGCCTCGCACAGGGAGCCTACAATGAGCAGTTCTTC | CASSLAQGAYNEQFF
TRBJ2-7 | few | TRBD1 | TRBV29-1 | TGCAGCGTTGGAGGGACAGATTCGACCGAGCAGTACTTC | CSVGGTDSTEQYF
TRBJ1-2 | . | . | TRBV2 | TGTGCCAGCAGTGAGTGGGCTACTAACTATGGCTACACCTTC | CASSEWATNYGYTF
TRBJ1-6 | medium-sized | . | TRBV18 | TGTGCCAGCTCACGCCCCAGCGAGGGGAATTCACCCCTCCACTTT | CASSRPSEGNSPLHF
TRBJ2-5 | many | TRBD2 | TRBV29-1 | TGCAGCGTGACTAGCGGGAATCAGGGGACCCAGTACTTC | CSVTSGNQGTQYF
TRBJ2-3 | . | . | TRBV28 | TGTGCCAGCGGTTGGGACAAGTCAAATACGCAGTATTTT | CASGWDKSNTQYF
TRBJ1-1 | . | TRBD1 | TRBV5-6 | TGTGCCAGCAGGAACAGGGGGCATAACACTGAAGCTTTCTTT | CASRNRGHNTEAFF
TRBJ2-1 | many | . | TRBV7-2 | TGTGCCAGCAGCCGCCGGACAAGCTCCTACAATGAGCAGTTCTTC | CASSRRTSSYNEQFF
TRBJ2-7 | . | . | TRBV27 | TGTGCCAGCAGTTTAGCGGAGAGCTCCTACGAGCAGTACTTC | CASSLAESSYEQYF
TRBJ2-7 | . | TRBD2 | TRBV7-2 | TGTGCCAGCAGTAATCGCCCCCCAAGCGGGAGTTACGAGCAGTACTTC | CASSNRPPSGSYEQYF
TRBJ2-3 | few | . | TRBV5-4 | TGTGCCAGCAGCGGGGCAGGGCGCACAGATACGCAGTATTTT | CASSGAGRTDTQYF
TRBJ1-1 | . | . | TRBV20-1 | TGCAGTGCTAGGTTAGATGGGAACACTGAAGCTTTCTTT | CSARLDGNTEAFF
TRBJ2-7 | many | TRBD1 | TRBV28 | TGTGCCAGCAGTATGACAGGGGGCCGCGCCTACGAGCAGTACTTC | CASSMTGGRAYEQYF
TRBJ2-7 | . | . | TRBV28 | TGTGCCAGCAGTTTAGTGGGCTGGACTTCCCCCTACGAGCAGTACTTC | CASSLVGWTSPYEQYF
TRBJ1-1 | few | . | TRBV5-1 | TGCGCCAGCTCCGTCGTGAATATGAACACTGAAGCTTTCTTT | CASSVVNMNTEAFF
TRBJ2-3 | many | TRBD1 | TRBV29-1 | TGCAGCGTTGTTGTTAGGGGGCGGAAGACAGATACGCAGTATTTT | CSVVVRGRKTDTQYF
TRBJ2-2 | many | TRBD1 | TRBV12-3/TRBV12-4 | TGTGCCAGCCGGAAACAGGGGTTGACCGGGGAGCTGTTTTTT | CASRKQGLTGELFF
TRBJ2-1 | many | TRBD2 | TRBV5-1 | TGCGCCAGCAGCTGGGGACTAGCGGACTCCTACAATGAGCAGTTCTTC | CASSWGLADSYNEQFF
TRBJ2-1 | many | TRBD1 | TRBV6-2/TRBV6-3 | TGTGCCAGCAGCCTGACAGGGGTGGATGAGCAGTTCTTC | CASSLTGVDEQFF
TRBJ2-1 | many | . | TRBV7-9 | TGTGCCAGCAGCCTTATGGGGGCTGAGCAGTTCTTC | CASSLMGAEQFF
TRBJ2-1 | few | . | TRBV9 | TGTGCCAGCAGCGTAGAGGACTCCTTGTGGGAGCAGTTCTTC | CASSVEDSLWEQFF
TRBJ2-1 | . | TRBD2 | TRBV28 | TGTGCCAGCAGTTTTGTAGCGGGAGTGTCCTACAATGAGCAGTTCTTC | CASSFVAGVSYNEQFF
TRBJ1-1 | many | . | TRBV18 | TGTGCCAGCTCAACGCAGGGCGCTCGGACTGAAGCTTTCTTT | CASSTQGARTEAFF
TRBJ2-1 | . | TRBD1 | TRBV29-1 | TGCAGCGCCGTACTCAGAGGGGGCGCCCACAATGAGCAGTTCTTC | CSAVLRGGAHNEQFF
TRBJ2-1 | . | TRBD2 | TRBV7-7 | TGTGCCAGCAGCTTAGGCGGGAGGAATAATGAGCAGTTCTTC | CASSLGGRNNEQFF
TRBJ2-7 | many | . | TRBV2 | TGTGCCAGCAGTCCCGGGGCCGGCTACGAGCAGTACTTC | CASSPGAGYEQYF
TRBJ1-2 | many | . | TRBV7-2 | TGTGCCAGCAGCCCAGACCCACAGGGTTTTTATGGCTACACCTTC | CASSPDPQGFYGYTF
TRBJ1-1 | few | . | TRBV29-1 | TGCAGCGTTGAGTGGGCAGTGAACACTGAAGCTTTCTTT | CSVEWAVNTEAFF
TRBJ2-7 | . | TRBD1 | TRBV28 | TGTGCCAGCAGCTCACCGGACAGGGTGAAGTACGAGCAGTACTTC | CASSSPDRVKYEQYF
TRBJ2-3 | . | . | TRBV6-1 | TGTGCCAGCAGTGAATTGGCTGTCACTAGCACAGATACGCAGTATTTT | CASSELAVTSTDTQYF
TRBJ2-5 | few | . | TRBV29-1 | TGCAGCGTTGAAGATCTAACAGCTGGAGAGACCCAGTACTTC | CSVEDLTAGETQYF
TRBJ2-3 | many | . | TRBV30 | TGTGCCTGGAGTGCCCGGACAGTGAGCACAGATACGCAGTATTTT | CAWSARTVSTDTQYF
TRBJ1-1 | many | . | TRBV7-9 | TGCGCGAGGGGGAACACTGAAGCTTTCTTT | CARGNTEAFF
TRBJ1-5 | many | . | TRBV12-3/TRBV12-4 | TGTGCCAGCAGCCGACAGGATACTCTAAGCAATCAGCCCCAGCATTTT | CASSRQDTLSNQPQHF
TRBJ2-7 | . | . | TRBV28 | TGTGCCAGCACCCTCCGGGACGGGGACCCCTACGAGCAGTACTTC | CASTLRDGDPYEQYF
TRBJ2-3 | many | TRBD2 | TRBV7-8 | TGTGCCAGCAGCCGACTAGCGGGACGGACAGATACGCAGTATTTT | CASSRLAGRTDTQYF
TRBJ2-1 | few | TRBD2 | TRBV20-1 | TGCAGTGCTCGTACGGGGAGCGGGAGATTCAATGAGCAGTTCTTC | CSARTGSGRFNEQFF
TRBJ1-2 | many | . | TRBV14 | TGTGCCAGCAGCCAAGAGGGGGCAAGGCACTATGGCTACACCTTC | CASSQEGARHYGYTF
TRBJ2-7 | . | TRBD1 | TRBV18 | TGTGCCAGCTCACCGGGGACAGGATCCAACGAGCAGTACTTC | CASSPGTGSNEQYF